Sequencing of this T cell receptor (beta chain) was carried out in a study of cytomegalovirus exposure and HLA in healthy donors. Primers: 60 Vbeta forward and 13 Jbeta reverse. Sequencing used immunoSEQ multiplex PCR; TCRdb keeps in-frame clones, though not all of them. The profile shows under 150,000 clones, under 90% of them singletons. The source is a male donor in good health and CMV-seronegative. The specimen was PBMCs.

DNA of the CDR3: TGTGCCAGCAGCGTCGAAGCTTACACAGATACGCAGTATTTT. Translation: CASSVEAYTDTQYF. J is TRBJ2-3 and V is TRBV7-2, with no clear D. The CDR3 loop spans 14 amino acids. Trimming pared 5 bases from V and 2 bases from J, leaving 11 bases between. CDR1 is SGHTA and CDR2 is FQGNSA in the germline V gene.